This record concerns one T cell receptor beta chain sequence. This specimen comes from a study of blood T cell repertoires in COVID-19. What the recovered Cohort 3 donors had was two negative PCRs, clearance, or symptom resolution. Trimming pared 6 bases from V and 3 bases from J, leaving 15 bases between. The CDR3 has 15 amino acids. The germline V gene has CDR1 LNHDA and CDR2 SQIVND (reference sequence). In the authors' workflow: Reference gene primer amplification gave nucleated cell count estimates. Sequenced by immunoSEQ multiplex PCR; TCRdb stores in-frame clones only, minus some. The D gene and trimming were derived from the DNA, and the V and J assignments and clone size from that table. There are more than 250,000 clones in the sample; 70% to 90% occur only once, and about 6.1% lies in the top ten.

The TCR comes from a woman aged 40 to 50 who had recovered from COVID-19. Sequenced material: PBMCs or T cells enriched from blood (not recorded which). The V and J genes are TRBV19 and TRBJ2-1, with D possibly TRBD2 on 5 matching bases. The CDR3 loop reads CASSPRETLYNEQFF. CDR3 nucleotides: TGTGCCAGTAGCCCGAGGGAGACTCTCTACAATGAGCAGTTCTTC.